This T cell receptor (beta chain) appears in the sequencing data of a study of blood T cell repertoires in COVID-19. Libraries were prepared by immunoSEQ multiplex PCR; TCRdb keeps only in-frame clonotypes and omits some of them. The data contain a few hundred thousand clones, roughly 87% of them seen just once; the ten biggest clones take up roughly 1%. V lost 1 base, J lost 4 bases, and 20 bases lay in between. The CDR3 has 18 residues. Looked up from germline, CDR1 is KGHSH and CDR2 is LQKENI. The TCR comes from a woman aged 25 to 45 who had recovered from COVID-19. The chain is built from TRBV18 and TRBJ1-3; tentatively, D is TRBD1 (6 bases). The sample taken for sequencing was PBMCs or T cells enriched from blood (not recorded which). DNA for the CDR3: TGTGCCAGCTCACCACTTGGCCTTGGATGGGGGCAAGGAAACACCATATATTTT. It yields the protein CASSPLGLGWGQGNTIYF.